Listed below are T cell receptor beta chains from one sample, sequenced in a study of T cell repertoires in cytomegalovirus infection. TCRdb re-called the reads through MiXCR, storing one row per CDR3 protein. The sample shows 650,000 to 900,000 distinct CDR3 sequences, roughly 33% of them seen only once. Their target antigens are unknown. This specimen was cultured CD8+ T cells from PBMCs, taken from culture after CMV antigen stimulation. The receptors derive from a human donor in good health (CMV status not recorded). Some clones in this sample may be carry-over from other donors' samples. Both conserved end residues are part of each CDR3. The order of the fields is clone size, V gene, J gene, D gene, CDR3 DNA, CDR3 protein. The D gene is left open where the match is weak. The size entry is marked missing in some rows and otherwise reads once, few, many or a size class.

NA,TRBV7-8,TRBJ2-2,NA,TGTGCCAGCAGCTTATTCGGCAGGGGTCCCGGGGAGCTGTTTTTT,CASSLFGRGPGELFF
NA,TRBV7-6,TRBJ2-1,TRBD1,TGTGCCAGCCTACTTTCAGGGGGACACGAGCAGTTCTTC,CASLLSGGHEQFF
NA,TRBV18,TRBJ2-5,TRBD1,TGTGCCAGCTCACCACCGTTCGGGGACAGGGGAGAGACCCAGTACTTC,CASSPPFGDRGETQYF
once,TRBV6-6,TRBJ2-2,TRBD2,TGTGCCAGCATCGGATTCGCGGGGGGCACCGGGGAGCTGTTTTTT,CASIGFAGGTGELFF
NA,TRBV19,TRBJ1-6,NA,TGTGTCAGTAAACAGCAGGTCTATAATTCACCCCTCCACTTT,CVSKQQVYNSPLHF
NA,TRBV6-6,TRBJ1-2,TRBD1,TGTGCCAGCAGTTACTCTGGGACAGGGTATAATGGCTACACCTTC,CASSYSGTGYNGYTF
NA,TRBV7-2,TRBJ2-7,TRBD2,TGTGCCAGCAGCCTAGGGCGCGGGGGGGCTTGGGAGCAGTACTTC,CASSLGRGGAWEQYF
many,TRBV6-2/TRBV6-3,TRBJ2-1,NA,TGTGCCAGCAGCCACTCCTACAATGAGCAGTTCTTC,CASSHSYNEQFF
few,TRBV27,TRBJ1-2,NA,TGTGCCAGCAGTCTTCGATGGGGCCATGGCTACACCTTC,CASSLRWGHGYTF
NA,TRBV27,TRBJ2-1,TRBD2,TGTGCCAGCAGTCCCTTGAGCGGGGGGGTTTTCTATGAGCAGTTCTTC,CASSPLSGGVFYEQFF
many,TRBV7-2,TRBJ1-1,TRBD1,TGTGCCAGCAGCCCCACCCGGGACAGGGTTAACACTGAAGCTTTCTTT,CASSPTRDRVNTEAFF
few,TRBV12-5,TRBJ1-2,NA,TGTGCTAGTGGTTCCGTTGGGGACCGTAATGGCTACACCTTC,CASGSVGDRNGYTF
NA,TRBV10-2,TRBJ1-2,NA,TGCGCCAGCAGTGAGAGGGTGAGAATCGGAGAATCTCAATTC,CASSERVRIGESQF
many,TRBV7-2,TRBJ2-7,TRBD2,TGTGCCAGCAGTACTAGCGGGGGACTCTCCTACGAGCAGTACTTC,CASSTSGGLSYEQYF
NA,TRBV7-9,TRBJ1-6,TRBD1,TGTGCCAGCAGCCCGCCAGGACAGGGGTATGACTCACCCCTCCACTTT,CASSPPGQGYDSPLHF
NA,TRBV12-3/TRBV12-4,TRBJ1-6,TRBD1,TGTGCCAGCAGACGGGACAGGGGGCATTCACCCCTCCACTTT,CASRRDRGHSPLHF
NA,TRBV29-1,TRBJ1-4,NA,TGCAGCGTTCCGGGTCCGTCCCGCGATAGTGAAAAACTGTTTTTT,CSVPGPSRDSEKLFF
many,TRBV7-3,TRBJ2-3,NA,TGTGCCAGCAGTACACCCGGGATGGATACGCAGTATTTT,CASSTPGMDTQYF
NA,TRBV10-3,TRBJ2-3,NA,TGTGCCATCAGTGAGGTCGAGGCCCCAGATACGCAGTATTTT,CAISEVEAPDTQYF
many,TRBV7-2,TRBJ2-2,TRBD2,TGTGCCAGCAGCCCTTCGGGGGGGCCGAACACCGGGGAGCTGTTTTTT,CASSPSGGPNTGELFF
few,TRBV6-5,TRBJ2-7,NA,TGTGCCAGCAAAGGAAGGGCCCTCTACGAGCAGTACTTC,CASKGRALYEQYF
NA,TRBV2,TRBJ1-5,NA,TGTGCCAGCAGTGACCGGCAGGGCGGCAATCAGCCCCAGCATTTT,CASSDRQGGNQPQHF
few,TRBV6-1,TRBJ2-2,NA,TGTGCCAGCAGTGAATTACCGGCCGGGGGCGGGGAGCTGTTTTTT,CASSELPAGGGELFF
few,TRBV12-3/TRBV12-4,TRBJ1-5,NA,TGTGCCAGCAGAGGACAGAGTCGCAATCAGCCCCAGCATTTT,CASRGQSRNQPQHF
NA,TRBV7-9,TRBJ1-2,TRBD1,TGTGCCACCCCGGGACAGGGAAACTATGGCTACACCTTC,CATPGQGNYGYTF
NA,TRBV4-2,TRBJ2-1,NA,TGTGCCAGCAGCCAAGAGCGGTGGGAAAACAATGAGCAGTTCTTC,CASSQERWENNEQFF
many,TRBV7-9,TRBJ1-5,NA,TGTGCCAGCAGCCTAGTGGGTGTCAGCAATCAGCCCCAGCATTTT,CASSLVGVSNQPQHF
NA,TRBV9,TRBJ2-4,TRBD1,TGTGCCAGCAGCGTAGAGGGACAGGGAACCAAAAACATTCAGTACTTC,CASSVEGQGTKNIQYF
few,TRBV12-3/TRBV12-4,TRBJ2-5,TRBD2,TGTGCCAGCACCCAAGCGGGGGAGACCCAGTACTTC,CASTQAGETQYF
NA,TRBV14,TRBJ1-1,TRBD1,TGTGCCAGCAGCCAAGATTTGCGACCGGGACAGGGGCCTTCAAGGAATGCTTTCTTT,CASSQDLRPGQGPSRNAFF
many,TRBV7-2,TRBJ2-1,TRBD1,TGTGCCAGCAGCGCAGACAGGGTCGATGAGCAGTTCTTC,CASSADRVDEQFF
NA,TRBV11-2,TRBJ1-2,NA,TGTGCCAGCAGCTTAGGTCTCGCGGACAGCTACTATGGCTACACCTTC,CASSLGLADSYYGYTF
once,TRBV15,TRBJ2-7,TRBD1,TGTGCCACCAGCAGAGAATGGGACAGGGAATACGAGCAGTACTTC,CATSREWDREYEQYF
NA,TRBV19,TRBJ2-5,TRBD1,TGTGCCTCCACTAGGGCAGGGGGTCTTTTGGAGACCCAGTACTTC,CASTRAGGLLETQYF
few,TRBV5-8,TRBJ1-3,NA,TGTGCCAGTCTATGGATGGACTCTGGAAACACCATATATTTT,CASLWMDSGNTIYF
NA,TRBV7-8,TRBJ1-1,NA,TGTGCCAGCAGCCCGACAATGGGGTCCCAGCTGAACACTGAAGCTTTCTTT,CASSPTMGSQLNTEAFF
few,TRBV2,TRBJ2-3,NA,TGTGCCAGTGGTGCCCGGGGCACAGATACGCAGTATTTT,CASGARGTDTQYF
NA,TRBV12-3/TRBV12-4,TRBJ2-3,TRBD2,TGTGCCAGCAGTCCCAGTGGCTCTCTTGCGGGACTAAGGGCGGATACGCAGTATTTT,CASSPSGSLAGLRADTQYF
few,TRBV7-4,TRBJ2-1,NA,TGTGCCAGCAGCTTAGTTTTTCGGGGGGCCGGGAATGAGCAGTTCTTC,CASSLVFRGAGNEQFF
NA,TRBV29-1,TRBJ2-2,TRBD2,TGCAGCGTTGGAAGCGGGGGGGCAGCTGGCGGGGAGCTGTTTTTT,CSVGSGGAAGGELFF
few,TRBV11-1,TRBJ2-5,NA,TGTGCCAGCAGCTTAGAGACGCCCCAAGAGACCCAGTACTTC,CASSLETPQETQYF
NA,TRBV20-1,TRBJ2-6,NA,TGCAGTGCTAGACCCGGATCTGGGGCCAACGTCCTGACTTTC,CSARPGSGANVLTF
NA,TRBV5-4,TRBJ2-2,TRBD1,TGTGCCAGCAGCTTGGCCGGGACAGTGAACACCGGGGAGCTGTTTTTT,CASSLAGTVNTGELFF
NA,TRBV7-9,TRBJ2-5,TRBD2,TGTGCCAGCAGCTTGGGCCGGACTAGACAAATGGAGACCCAGTACTTC,CASSLGRTRQMETQYF
few,TRBV12-3/TRBV12-4,TRBJ2-3,NA,TGTGCCAGCAATTTGGTAGGGGCGGTAGATACGCAGTATTTT,CASNLVGAVDTQYF
few,TRBV6-5,TRBJ1-3,TRBD1,TGTGCCAGCAGTTTGCCGGGACAGGGACCAAACACCATATATTTT,CASSLPGQGPNTIYF
few,TRBV27,TRBJ1-6,TRBD1,TGTGCCACTCGGACAGGGGTTCAGGACTATAATTCACCCCTCCACTTT,CATRTGVQDYNSPLHF
NA,TRBV27,TRBJ1-4,TRBD1,TGTGCCAGCAGGAGGGACAGCAGGGGTGGAAAACTGTTTTTT,CASRRDSRGGKLFF
few,TRBV4-3,TRBJ1-3,NA,TGCGCCAGCAGCAAAGCATCCTCAGCGGACACCATATATTTT,CASSKASSADTIYF
NA,TRBV6-5,TRBJ2-3,NA,TGTGCCAGCAGTTTTGGACCGGGCCATGATACGCAGTATTTT,CASSFGPGHDTQYF
few,TRBV5-6,TRBJ2-1,TRBD2,TGTGCCAGCAGTCAGACTAGCGGGGGGCTTGGCGAGCAGTTCTTC,CASSQTSGGLGEQFF
NA,TRBV19,TRBJ1-2,NA,TGTGCCAGTAGTATCGAGGCAGACGCCGGCTACACCTTC,CASSIEADAGYTF
NA,TRBV6-5,TRBJ2-1,NA,TGTGCCAGCAGTTACTCGAATTTTGGGGAGCAGTTCTTC,CASSYSNFGEQFF
NA,TRBV4-3,TRBJ2-2,TRBD2,TGCGCCAGCAGCCAAGATGTAGCGGGGGGAGACGGGGAGCTGTTTTTT,CASSQDVAGGDGELFF
few,TRBV6-6,TRBJ1-2,NA,TGTGCCAGCAGTTACTCGAATGATCAGGGAGGCTATGGCTACACCTTC,CASSYSNDQGGYGYTF
few,TRBV7-9,TRBJ2-1,NA,TGTGCTCCAGGGCGTTACTCCTACAATGAGCAGTTCTTC,CAPGRYSYNEQFF
NA,TRBV27,TRBJ2-1,TRBD1,TGTGCCAGCAGTGGCAGGGGGCGCGGTGATGAGCAGTTCTTC,CASSGRGRGDEQFF